This T cell receptor beta chain derives from a study of metastatic and nonmetastatic thyroid tumors. Study findings and constraints: As reported, TCR beta diversity in blood and tumor was significantly higher in malignant thyroid tumors than in benign nodules.

As concerns this clone: Its antigen is unidentified.

The CDR3 spans 15 residues. The trim removed 0 bases at V and 7 bases at J, leaving 4 bases unmatched. In germline, CDR1 is MNHEY, CDR2 SVGAGI. Nobody among the patients had been given any treatment before thyroid surgery. Via MiXCR, TCRdb re-called the PCR reads. The table lists around 30,000 clones, under 4.5% of them singletons. The J gene is TRBJ1-2, the V gene TRBV6-5; 11 bases match TRBD1. The specimen sequenced was blood. The receptor's source is a female donor with papillary thyroid cancer or a benign thyroid nodule (not recorded which). Some clones in this sample may be carry-over from other donors' samples. CDR3 DNA: TGTGCCAGCAGTTACTCAGGGACAGGGGGTACTGGCTACACCTTC. Its protein product is CASSYSGTGGTGYTF.